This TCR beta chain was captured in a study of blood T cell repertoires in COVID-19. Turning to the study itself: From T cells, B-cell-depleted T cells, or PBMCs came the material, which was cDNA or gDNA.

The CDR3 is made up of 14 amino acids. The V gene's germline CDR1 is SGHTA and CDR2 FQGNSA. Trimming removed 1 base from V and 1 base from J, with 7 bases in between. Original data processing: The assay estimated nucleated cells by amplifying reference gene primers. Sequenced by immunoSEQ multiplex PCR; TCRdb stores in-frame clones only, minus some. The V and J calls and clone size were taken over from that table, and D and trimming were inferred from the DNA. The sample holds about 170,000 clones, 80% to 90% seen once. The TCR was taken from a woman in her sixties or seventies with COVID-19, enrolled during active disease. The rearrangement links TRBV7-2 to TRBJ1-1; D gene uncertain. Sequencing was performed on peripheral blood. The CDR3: CASSLVAGNTEAFF. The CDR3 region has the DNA TGTGCCAGCAGCTTAGTGGCAGGGAACACTGAAGCTTTCTTT.